What follows are 26 T cell receptor beta chains derived from one specimen sequenced in a study of T cells in pancreatic ductal adenocarcinoma. The protocol was immunoSEQ multiplex PCR, while the TCRdb copy is restricted to in-frame clones and leaves out a portion. The sample lists under 15,000 clones; roughly 89% were seen once. The selected patients with pancreatic ductal adenocarcinoma had surgery but no neoadjuvant therapy. What was sequenced was PBMCs. The source is a human donor with pancreatic ductal adenocarcinoma.

The chain is built from TRBV27 and TRBJ2-5; no reliable D call. The CDR3 contains 15 residues. Germline CDR1 reads MNHEY; CDR2 reads SMNVEV (reference sequence). The ends were cut back, 6 bases at V and 4 bases at J, with 18 bases in the middle. The CDR3 DNA reads as TGTGCCAGCAGCCAAAGGGTTGGGGTTGCAGAGACCCAGTACTTC. It translates to CASSQRVGVAETQYF.

The V call is TRBV28, the J call TRBJ2-7; 7 bases are shared with TRBD1. The trim removed 8 bases at V and 3 bases at J, leaving 4 bases unmatched. Germline V gene sequence: CDR1 MDHEN, CDR2 SYDVKM. The CDR3 covers 12 residues. This CDR3 reads CASVGQYYEQYF. The CDR3 DNA reads as TGTGCCAGCGTGGGACAGTACTACGAGCAGTACTTC.

The J gene is TRBJ1-1, the V gene TRBV28; D is undetermined. The CDR3 spans 14 residues. Germline V CDR1 and CDR2: MDHEN, SYDVKM. V was pared by 10 bases and J by 5 bases, with 20 bases between. CDR3 bases: TGTGCCATCCGGACCGGGAGCCATGAGACTGAAGCTTTCTTT. Its protein product is CAIRTGSHETEAFF.

The J gene is TRBJ2-3, the V gene TRBV10-1; 7 bases are shared with TRBD1. CDR1 WNHNN and CDR2 SYGVQD come from the germline V gene (reference sequence). Trimming removed 6 bases from V and 6 bases from J; junction bases left unmatched: 12. The CDR3 covers 15 residues. Written as DNA, the CDR3 is TGCGCCAGCAGCCTCGGGACAGCCCAAGAGGATACGCAGTATTTT. Translation gives CASSLGTAQEDTQYF.

V usage is TRBV7-9 and J usage is TRBJ2-3; D remains unclear. V lost 5 bases, J lost 2 bases, and 5 bases lay in between. The CDR3 is 12 amino acids. Germline lookup yields CDR1 SEHNR and CDR2 FQNEAQ (reference sequence). This chain's CDR3 is CASSATTDTQYF. In DNA, the CDR3 is TGTGCCAGCAGCGCCACCACAGATACGCAGTATTTT.

Worth noting for this clone: A read error may produce the germline difference seen at one junction end. The V and J genes are TRBV6-1 and TRBJ1-2; D gene ambiguous. The CDR3 sequence is 12 residues long. Germline lookup yields CDR1 MNHNS and CDR2 SASEGT. The CDR3 protein is CASREGNYGYTF. As DNA, the CDR3 is TGTGCCAGCAGAGAAGGGAACTATGGCTACACCTTC.

Only a few counts were recorded for this clone. V and J are TRBV6-1 and TRBJ2-7, with D unresolved. This CDR3 is 12 amino acids long. Germline CDR1 and CDR2: MNHNS and SASEGT. V was trimmed by 10 bases and J by 7 bases, leaving 17 bases between them. The DNA of the CDR3 is TGTGCCACCGGCGTAGGGTTCAAAGAGCAGTACTTC. Amino acids: CATGVGFKEQYF.

A word on this clone: This sample includes further DNA sequences coding for the same CDR3. The gene calls are TRBV7-9 and TRBJ1-6, with D possibly matching TRBD1 (5 bases). Deletions cut 7 bases from V and 16 bases from J, with 11 bases between. Germline V lookup: CDR1 SEHNR, CDR2 FQNEAQ (reference sequence). This CDR3 region has 10 residues. In DNA form, the CDR3 reads TGTGCCAGCATGGGGGAGGCTCTCCACTTT. As protein: CASMGEALHF. The whole variable domain, filled in from reference TRBV7-9 and TRBJ1-6, reads DTGVSQNPRHKITKRGQNVTFRCDPISEHNRLYWYRQTLGQGPEFLTYFQNEAQLEKSRLLSDRFSAERPKGSFSTLEIQRTEQGDSAMYLCASMGEALHFGNGTRLTVT.

The CDR3 coding sequence is TGTGCCAGCAGCTTAGGACACTCCTACAATGAGCAGTTCTTC. Protein product: CASSLGHSYNEQFF. The genes are TRBV7-3 and TRBJ2-1, with a tentative D call TRBD1 (5 bases). Germline V lookup: CDR1 SGHTA, CDR2 FQGTGA. The CDR3 loop spans 14 amino acids. V was cut by 2 bases and J by 0 bases, with 5 bases left in between.

The table lists this clone with a few counts. The V call is TRBV4-2, the J call TRBJ2-3; D uncertain. Germline assignment: CDR1 LGHNA and CDR2 YNFKEQ. V lost 0 bases to trimming and J lost 2 bases, with 6 bases between them. The CDR3 extends over 14 amino acids. The DNA of the CDR3 is TGTGCCAGCAGCCAAGATAGTCTCACAGATACGCAGTATTTT. It yields the protein CASSQDSLTDTQYF.

The chain combines TRBV5-1 with TRBJ1-5; no firm D call. Deletions cut 7 bases from V and 0 bases from J, with 11 bases between. Germline assignment: CDR1 SGHRS and CDR2 YFSETQ. CDR3 length: 14 amino acids. CDR3 sequence: CASPTTVSNQPQHF. Here the CDR3 DNA reads TGCGCCAGCCCGACAACCGTTAGCAATCAGCCCCAGCATTTT. Drawing the rest from reference TRBV5-1 and TRBJ1-5, the complete variable domain is KAGVTQTPRYLIKTRGQQVTLSCSPISGHRSVSWYQQTPGQGLQFLFEYFSETQRNKGNFPGRFSGRQFSNSRSEMNVSTLELGDSALYLCASPTTVSNQPQHFGDGTRLSIL.

This clone was detected only once. The chain has TRBV13 and TRBJ2-1, with D perhaps matching TRBD1 (7 bases). V was pared by 6 bases and J by 9 bases, with 18 bases between. The germline V gene encodes CDR1 PRHDT and CDR2 FYEKMQ (reference sequence). The CDR3 is 14 residues long. The CDR3 loop reads CASRWRGLTGEQFF. The CDR3 DNA reads TGTGCCAGCAGGTGGAGGGGGCTCACGGGTGAGCAGTTCTTC.

The rearrangement uses TRBV19 and TRBJ1-5, with D unclear. Trimming shortened V by 3 bases and J by 3 bases, and 6 bases separated the two germline ends. Germline CDR1 reads LNHDA; CDR2 reads SQIVND (reference sequence). CDR3 length equals 13 residues. As DNA, the CDR3 is TGTGCCAGTAGTATTAACAACAATCAGCCCCAGCATTTT. It yields the protein CASSINNNQPQHF.

The gene calls are TRBV7-9 and TRBJ1-1; D is unclear. There are 15 residues in the CDR3. Trimming pared 8 bases from V and 0 bases from J, leaving 16 bases between. CDR1 and CDR2 (germline): SEHNR, FQNEAQ (reference sequence). The CDR3 nucleotides are TGTGCCAGCCGCCCTAAAAGAAGACTGAACACTGAAGCTTTCTTT. The encoded protein is CASRPKRRLNTEAFF.

This chain links TRBV27 with TRBJ1-2; possibly TRBD1 for D (5 bases). Trimming stripped 6 bases from V and 8 bases from J, with 16 bases between. CDR3 length: 13 amino acids. Germline CDR1 is MNHEY and CDR2 is SMNVEV (reference sequence). The CDR3 is CASSLRDGGGYTF. As DNA, the CDR3 is TGTGCCAGCAGCCTCCGGGACGGGGGGGGCTACACCTTC.

This chain connects TRBV11-3 to TRBJ2-1; 7 positions agree with TRBD1. V shed 5 bases and J 8 bases; nucleotides not matched to a gene: 12. This CDR3 region has 15 residues. CDR1 and CDR2 from the germline V gene are SGHNT and YENEEA. The CDR3 DNA is TGTGCCAGCAGCGTAAGCCTTGGGACAGCCCATGAGCAGTTCTTC. This translates into CASSVSLGTAHEQFF.

This chain joins TRBV11-2 and TRBJ2-3, with D perhaps matching TRBD1 (6 bases). From germline, CDR1 is SGHAT and CDR2 FQNNGV. This CDR3 is built from 15 residues. V lost 4 bases and J 0 bases, leaving 11 bases between the germline ends. The CDR3 DNA reads TGTGCCAGCAGCTCCTACAGGGACAGCACAGATACGCAGTATTTT. This sequence encodes CASSSYRDSTDTQYF.

In its sample, this clone was seen once. The chain has TRBV4-1 and TRBJ1-5; D unclear. Germline values: CDR1 MGHRA, CDR2 YSYEKL. V lost 1 base to trimming and J lost 0 bases, with 7 bases between them. This CDR3 contains 15 residues. The DNA for the CDR3 is TGCGCCAGCAGCCAAGGGGGATATAGCAATCAGCCCCAGCATTTT. This encodes CASSQGGYSNQPQHF.

By its share, this clone is medium-sized. This chain links TRBV4-2 with TRBJ2-1; 10 bases agree with TRBD2. Germline CDR1 reads LGHNA; CDR2 reads YNFKEQ. This CDR3 contains 15 residues. The junction had 4 bases not matched to a gene; V was cut back by 3 bases and J by 5 bases. The DNA of the CDR3 is TGTGCCAGCAGCCAGAGCGGGGGGGCCCACAATGAGCAGTTCTTC. Protein product: CASSQSGGAHNEQFF.

The chain joins TRBV6-1 to TRBJ1-6; 8 bases match TRBD1. V was clipped by 7 bases and J by 7 bases; unmatched bases: 6. The CDR3 is 14 residues long. Per the germline V gene, CDR1 is MNHNS and CDR2 is SASEGT. CDR3 DNA sequence: TGTGCCAGCAACTCCCGGGACAGGAATTCACCCCTCCACTTT. Translation: CASNSRDRNSPLHF.

V gene TRBV19 combines with J gene TRBJ2-7; D unclear. Germline CDR1 reads LNHDA; CDR2 reads SQIVND (reference sequence). The CDR3 consists of 15 residues. V was clipped by 6 bases and J by 3 bases, with 18 bases between them. DNA of the CDR3: TGTGCCAGTAGCCCCTTTCAAAGGGCTGTCTACGAGCAGTACTTC. The encoded protein is CASSPFQRAVYEQYF.

This chain uses TRBV28 with TRBJ1-1; maybe TRBD1 (5 bases). Looked up from germline, CDR1 is MDHEN and CDR2 is SYDVKM. The V gene lost 5 bases and the J gene lost 8 bases, with 18 bases spanning the gap. The CDR3 totals 14 residues. This CDR3 reads CASSRSWGGREAFF. The DNA of the CDR3 is TGTGCCAGCAGTCGCTCATGGGGGGGGAGGGAAGCTTTCTTT.

The genes are TRBV19 and TRBJ1-1; 8 positions match TRBD1. The J segment lost 0 bases and the V segment lost 11 bases, leaving 5 bases of the junction unmatched. This CDR3 spans 13 amino acids. Germline V lookup: CDR1 LNHDA, CDR2 SQIVND (reference sequence). The CDR3 is CACQTGVNTEAFF. Written as DNA, the CDR3 is TGTGCCTGCCAGACAGGGGTGAACACTGAAGCTTTCTTT.

Only one count was recorded for this clone. CDR3 amino acids: CASSLSSNQPQHF. The CDR3 nucleotides read TGTGCCAGCAGCTTAAGTAGCAATCAGCCCCAGCATTTT. The genes are TRBV11-2 and TRBJ1-5; D is uncertain. Germline CDR1 is SGHAT and CDR2 is FQNNGV. V gave up 2 bases and J gave up 0 bases, with 2 bases separating them. The CDR3 extends over 13 amino acids.

The V and J genes are TRBV11-3 and TRBJ2-3; perhaps D is TRBD1 or TRBD2 (5 bases each). Germline CDR1 is SGHNT and CDR2 is YENEEA. The CDR3 totals 13 residues. V was pared by 8 bases and J by 2 bases, with 11 bases between. The CDR3 DNA reads TGTGCCAGCGGGGCAGGGACCACAGATACGCAGTATTTT. Translation gives CASGAGTTDTQYF.

The rearrangement links TRBV6-6 to TRBJ2-7; perhaps TRBD1 as D (6 bases). The CDR3 is made up of 13 amino acids. V dropped 7 bases and J dropped 2 bases, with 12 bases sitting between them. Germline assignment: CDR1 MNHNY and CDR2 SVGAGI (reference sequence). CDR3 residues: CASTRQETYEQYF. As DNA, the CDR3 is TGTGCCAGCACACGACAGGAGACCTACGAGCAGTACTTC.